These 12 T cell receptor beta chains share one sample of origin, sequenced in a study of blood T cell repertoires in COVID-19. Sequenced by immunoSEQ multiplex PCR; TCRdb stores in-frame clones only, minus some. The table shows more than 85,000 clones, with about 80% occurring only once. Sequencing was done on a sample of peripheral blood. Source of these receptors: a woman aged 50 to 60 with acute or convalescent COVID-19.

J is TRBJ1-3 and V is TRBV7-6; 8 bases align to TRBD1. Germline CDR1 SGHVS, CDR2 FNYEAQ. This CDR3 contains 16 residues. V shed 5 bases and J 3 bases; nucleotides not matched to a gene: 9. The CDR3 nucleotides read TGTGCCAGCAGCCCACAGACAGGGGCAGGTGGAAACACCATATATTTT. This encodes CASSPQTGAGGNTIYF.

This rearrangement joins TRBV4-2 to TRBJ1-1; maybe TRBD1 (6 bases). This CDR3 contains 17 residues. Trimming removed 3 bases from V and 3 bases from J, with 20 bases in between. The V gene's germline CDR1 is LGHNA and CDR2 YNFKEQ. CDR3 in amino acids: CASSHAPRGSGHTEAFF. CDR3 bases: TGTGCCAGCAGCCACGCCCCCAGGGGATCGGGACACACTGAAGCTTTCTTT.

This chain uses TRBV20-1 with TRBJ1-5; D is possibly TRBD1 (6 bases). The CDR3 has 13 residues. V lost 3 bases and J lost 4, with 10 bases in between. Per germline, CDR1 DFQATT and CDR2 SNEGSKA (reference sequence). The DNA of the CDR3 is TGCAGTGCTAGTGGACAGTTTAATCAGCCCCAGCATTTT. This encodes CSASGQFNQPQHF.

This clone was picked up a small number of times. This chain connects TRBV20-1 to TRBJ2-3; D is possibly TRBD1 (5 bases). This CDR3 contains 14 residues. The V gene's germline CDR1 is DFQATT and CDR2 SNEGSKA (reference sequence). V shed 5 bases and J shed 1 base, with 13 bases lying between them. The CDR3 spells CSARDSVGTDTQYF. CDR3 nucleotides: TGCAGTGCTCGTGACAGTGTCGGCACAGATACGCAGTATTTT.

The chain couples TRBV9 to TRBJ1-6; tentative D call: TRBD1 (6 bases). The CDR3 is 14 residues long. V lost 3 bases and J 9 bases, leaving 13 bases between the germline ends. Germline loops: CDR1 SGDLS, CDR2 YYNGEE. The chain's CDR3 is CASSEGVLGSPLHF. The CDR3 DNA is TGTGCCAGCAGCGAGGGGGTTTTGGGTTCACCCCTCCACTTT.

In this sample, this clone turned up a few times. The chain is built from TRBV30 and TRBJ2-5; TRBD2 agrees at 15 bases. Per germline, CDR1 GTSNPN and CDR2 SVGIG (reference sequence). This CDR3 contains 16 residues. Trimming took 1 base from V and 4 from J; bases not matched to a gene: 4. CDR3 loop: CAWSAGLAGGRETQYF. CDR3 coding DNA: TGTGCCTGGAGTGCCGGACTAGCGGGGGGGCGAGAGACCCAGTACTTC.

The CDR3 here is CASSGGYGYTF. As DNA, the CDR3 is TGTGCCAGCAGTGGGGGGTATGGCTACACCTTC. V and J are TRBV12-3 or TRBV12-4 and TRBJ1-2, with a weak D call TRBD1 (5 bases). The CDR3 is 11 residues long. V was pared by 5 bases and J by 5 bases, with 6 bases between.

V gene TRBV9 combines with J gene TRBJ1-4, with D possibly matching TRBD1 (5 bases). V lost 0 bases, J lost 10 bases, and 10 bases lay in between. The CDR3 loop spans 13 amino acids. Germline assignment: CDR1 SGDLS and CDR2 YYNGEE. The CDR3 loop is CASSVVGEGKLFF. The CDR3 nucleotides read TGTGCCAGCAGCGTAGTAGGGGAAGGAAAACTGTTTTTT.

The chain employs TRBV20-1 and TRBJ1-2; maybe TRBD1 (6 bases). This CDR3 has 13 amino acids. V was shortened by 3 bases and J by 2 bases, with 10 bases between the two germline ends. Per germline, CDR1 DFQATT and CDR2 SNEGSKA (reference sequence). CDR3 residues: CSASSGQNYGYTF. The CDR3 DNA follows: TGCAGTGCTAGTAGCGGACAGAACTATGGCTACACCTTC.

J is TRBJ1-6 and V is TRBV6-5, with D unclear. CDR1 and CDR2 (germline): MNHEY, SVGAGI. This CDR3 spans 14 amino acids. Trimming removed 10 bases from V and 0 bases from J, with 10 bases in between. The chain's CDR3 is CATTPGSYNSPLHF. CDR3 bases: TGTGCCACCACCCCAGGCTCCTATAATTCACCCCTCCACTTT.

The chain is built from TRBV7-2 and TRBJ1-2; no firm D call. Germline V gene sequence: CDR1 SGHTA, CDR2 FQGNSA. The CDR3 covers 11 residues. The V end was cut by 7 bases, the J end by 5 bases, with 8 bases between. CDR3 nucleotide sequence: TGTGCCAGCACCCGAGGATATGGCTACACCTTC. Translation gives CASTRGYGYTF.

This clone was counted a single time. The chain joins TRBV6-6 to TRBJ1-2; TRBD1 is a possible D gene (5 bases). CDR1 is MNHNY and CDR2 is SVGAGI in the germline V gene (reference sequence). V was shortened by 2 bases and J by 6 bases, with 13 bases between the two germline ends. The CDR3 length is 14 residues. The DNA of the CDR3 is TGTGCCAGCAGTTACCCCCAGGGTAGGGATGGCTACACCTTC. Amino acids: CASSYPQGRDGYTF.